These 15 T cell receptor beta chains were sequenced from one sample in a study of neoadjuvant nivolumab and ipilimumab in lung cancer. Repertoires were generated with immunoSEQ multiplex PCR, while TCRdb's copy carries only in-frame clones and drops some. The profile shows tens of thousands of clones, roughly nine tenths of them singletons. Sequenced here: peripheral blood, sampled after neoadjuvant nivolumab, alone or with ipilimumab, at or shortly before surgery. These receptors came from an adult with non-small cell lung cancer.

V usage is TRBV27 and J usage is TRBJ2-1, with 7 nucleotides matching TRBD1. Germline V gene sequence: CDR1 MNHEY, CDR2 SMNVEV (reference sequence). V lost 6 bases, J lost 5 bases, and 13 bases stayed unmatched. The CDR3 sequence is 16 residues long. CDR3 sequence: CASRATGARQNNEQFF. In DNA, the CDR3 is TGTGCCAGCAGAGCTACAGGGGCAAGGCAGAACAATGAGCAGTTCTTC.

V is TRBV6-5 and J is TRBJ2-7; D gene unclear. The CDR3 is made up of 15 amino acids. V was clipped by 6 bases and J by 3 bases, with 18 bases between them. Germline V gene sequence: CDR1 MNHEY, CDR2 SVGAGI. In DNA form, the CDR3 reads TGTGCCAGCAGCCTGTCCCCTTCTCCCAGCTACGAGCAGTACTTC. Translation gives CASSLSPSPSYEQYF.

This chain joins TRBV27 and TRBJ1-1, with a tentative D call TRBD1 (5 bases). The CDR3 is made up of 14 amino acids. The germline V gene encodes CDR1 MNHEY and CDR2 SMNVEV (reference sequence). Deletions cut 6 bases from V and 3 bases from J, with 14 bases between. CDR3 sequence: CASRRGTLDTEAFF. The CDR3 DNA follows: TGTGCCAGCAGACGAGGGACTTTGGACACTGAAGCTTTCTTT.

CDR3 nucleotides: TGTGCCACCAGCAGAGAAGGCTACGAGCAGTACTTC. Translated: CATSREGYEQYF. This chain connects TRBV15 to TRBJ2-7; D gene ambiguous. The V end lost 0 bases, the J end lost 3 bases, and 3 bases lay between the germline ends. The germline V gene encodes CDR1 LNHNV and CDR2 YYDKDF (reference sequence). This CDR3 comprises 12 residues.

This clone has just a few counts. This rearrangement joins TRBV5-4 to TRBJ1-2, with D perhaps matching TRBD1 (6 bases). The CDR3 runs 16 residues. V lost 4 bases to trimming and J lost 8 bases, with 24 bases between them. Per the germline V gene, CDR1 is SGHNT and CDR2 is YYREEE (reference sequence). CDR3 in amino acids: CASSPSTGTTLYGYTF. CDR3 DNA sequence: TGTGCCAGCAGCCCATCAACCGGGACAACTTTATACGGCTACACCTTC.

The chain combines TRBV25-1 with TRBJ1-1, with 8 nucleotides matching TRBD1. The J segment lost 11 bases and the V segment lost 8 bases, leaving 13 bases of the junction unmatched. The V gene's germline CDR1 is MGHDK and CDR2 SYGVNS. The CDR3 is made up of 13 amino acids. CDR3 in amino acids: CASVWTGTGQAFF. For the CDR3, the DNA is TGTGCCAGCGTCTGGACAGGGACCGGTCAGGCTTTCTTT.

V is TRBV10-3 and J is TRBJ1-2, with 8 bases lining up with TRBD1. J was trimmed by 2 bases and V by 2 bases; bases with no gene match: 4. This CDR3 is built from 15 residues. From germline, CDR1 is ENHRY and CDR2 SYGVKD. The CDR3 DNA is TGTGCCATCAGTGAGCCGGGACAGGAGAACTATGGCTACACCTTC. It encodes CAISEPGQENYGYTF.

The chain is built from TRBV5-6 and TRBJ1-2; TRBD1 matches at 10 bases. V shed 2 bases, J shed 4 bases, and the junction held 5 bases outside the gene matches. CDR3 length: 15 residues. CDR1 and CDR2 from the germline V gene are SGHDT and YYEEEE. CDR3 amino acids: CASSLDRGRSYGYTF. In nucleotides, the CDR3 is TGTGCCAGCAGCTTAGACAGGGGGCGGAGCTATGGCTACACCTTC.

The V gene is TRBV7-2, the J gene TRBJ1-6; 7 bases line up with TRBD1. The V gene end was trimmed by 0 bases and the J gene end by 5 bases; junction bases not matched to a gene: 7. The CDR3 sequence is 17 residues long. The V gene's germline CDR1 is SGHTA and CDR2 FQGNSA. In DNA form, the CDR3 reads TGTGCCAGCAGCTTAGCGACAGGGAGGTCGGATAATTCACCCCTCCACTTT. This encodes CASSLATGRSDNSPLHF.

The chain couples TRBV29-1 to TRBJ1-3, with 7 nucleotides matching TRBD1. The CDR3 length is 15 residues. Germline CDR1 SQVTM, CDR2 ANQGSEA. Germline trimming cut 7 bases from V and 0 bases from J; bases unmatched to any gene: 9. The CDR3, as DNA: TGCAGCGGCCGGTTGGCAGGGGGCTCTGGAAACACCATATATTTT. Amino acid sequence: CSGRLAGGSGNTIYF.

This clone was observed a handful of times. As DNA, the CDR3 is TGTGCCAGCAGTGCCCCGGTAGGGACAGGGGACAACAATGAGCAGTTCTTC. This sequence encodes CASSAPVGTGDNNEQFF. The chain couples TRBV11-2 to TRBJ2-1, with 10 nucleotides matching TRBD1. Looked up from germline, CDR1 is SGHAT and CDR2 is FQNNGV. The CDR3 length is 17 residues. The junction had 13 bases not matched to a gene; V was cut back by 6 bases and J by 5 bases.

This clone was detected only a few times. This rearrangement joins TRBV27 to TRBJ1-3; 8 nucleotides line up with TRBD1. Germline trimming cut 6 bases from V and 4 bases from J; bases unmatched to any gene: 2. The CDR3 has 13 amino acids. CDR1 is MNHEY and CDR2 is SMNVEV in the germline V gene (reference sequence). This CDR3 reads CASRRTGGNTIYF. CDR3 DNA sequence: TGTGCCAGCAGGCGGACAGGGGGAAACACCATATATTTT.

This clone was counted between two and nine times. This sequence joins TRBV6-1 and TRBJ2-7; weak D call: TRBD1 (5 bases). The CDR3 sequence is 14 residues long. The germline CDR1 and CDR2 sequences are MNHNS and SASEGT. Trimming pared 3 bases from V and 9 bases from J, leaving 18 bases between. CDR3 bases: TGTGCCAGCAGTGAGAATAGGGGATCTGCCGGGCAGTACTTC. As protein: CASSENRGSAGQYF.

The gene calls are TRBV5-5 and TRBJ2-5, with 7 bases matching TRBD1. V lost 0 bases and J lost 4; bases outside the gene matches: 6. From germline, CDR1 is SGHKS and CDR2 YYEKEE (reference sequence). The CDR3 has 15 residues. The CDR3 region is CASSLVGGPTETQYF. CDR3 coding DNA: TGTGCCAGCAGCTTGGTAGGGGGCCCCACAGAGACCCAGTACTTC. Complete variable domain (other parts from reference TRBV5-5 and TRBJ2-5): DAGVTQSPTHLIKTRGQQVTLRCSPISGHKSVSWYQQVLGQGPQFIFQYYEKEERGRGNFPDRFSARQFPNYSSELNVNALLLGDSALYLCASSLVGGPTETQYFGPGTRLLVL.

The V and J genes are TRBV6-1 and TRBJ1-5; no clear D gene. Germline V gene sequence: CDR1 MNHNS, CDR2 SASEGT. The CDR3 is 15 residues long. With 3 bases removed from V and 3 bases from J, the gap between germline ends came to 12 bases. Here the CDR3 reads CASSDEDGSNQPQHF. The CDR3 coding sequence is TGTGCCAGCAGTGATGAGGACGGTTCCAATCAGCCCCAGCATTTT.